A selection of T cell receptor beta chains follows, all from one sample in a study of regulatory T cells in long-lasting Graves disease. MiXCR was run by TCRdb on the multiplex PCR reads, yielding one entry per CDR3 protein. The sample contains around 400,000 distinct CDR3 sequences, approximately 15% of which appear only once. This sample was shared with a second study, whose subject was T cells in Graves' hyperthyroidism and ophthalmopathy.

Here the sequenced sample was peripheral blood mononuclear cells (PBMCs), taken at new diagnosis, from a patient treated with antithyroid drugs. These receptors originate from a middle-aged woman with Graves disease. CDR3s include the opening cysteine and the closing phenylalanine or tryptophan. The order of the fields is D gene, V gene, clone size, J gene, CDR3 DNA, CDR3 protein. The D gene is left open where the match is weak. Size is omitted from some rows. Given values are once, few, many or a class for expanded clones.

>.|TRBV20-1|many|TRBJ1-5
TGCAGTGCTAGATTCACACCCGATCAGCCCCAGCATTTT
CSARFTPDQPQHF
>.|TRBV10-3|many|TRBJ2-7
TGTGCCATCAGTGAGTCCCTGGGGAACTCCTACGAGCAGTACTTC
CAISESLGNSYEQYF
>.|TRBV30|many|TRBJ1-2
TGTGCCTGGAGTGTGGGGACCTATGGCTACACCTTC
CAWSVGTYGYTF
>.|TRBV11-2|many|TRBJ1-1
TGTGCCAGCAGCTGGGGGGGCCGGGGAGCTTTCTTT
CASSWGGRGAFF
>TRBD2|TRBV20-1|few|TRBJ2-1
TGCAGTGCTAGTGTCGGGAGGCTGTACAATGAGCAGTTCTTC
CSASVGRLYNEQFF
>TRBD1|TRBV9|.|TRBJ1-4
TGTGCCAGCAGCGTAGGTCCCAGGGGGCGAACTAATGAAAAACTGTTTTTT
CASSVGPRGRTNEKLFF
>.|TRBV5-1|.|TRBJ2-1
TGCGCCAGCAGCTCCGGGATTGAAGAAGGGGATTACAATGAGCAGTTCTTC
CASSSGIEEGDYNEQFF
>.|TRBV12-3/TRBV12-4|many|TRBJ2-3
TGTGCCAGCTCCCGACTAGTCGCAGATACGCAGTATTTT
CASSRLVADTQYF
>TRBD2|TRBV20-1|many|TRBJ2-7
TGCAGTGCTGGCCGCTCCGGGACTAGCGGTTACGGGCAGTACTTC
CSAGRSGTSGYGQYF
>.|TRBV3-1|many|TRBJ1-6
TGTGCCAGCAGCCAATATCGACAGGCGAATTCACCCCTCCACTTT
CASSQYRQANSPLHF
>.|TRBV5-1|many|TRBJ2-1
TGTGCCAGCAGCTTCGGGACTCCATACAATGAGCAGTTCTTC
CASSFGTPYNEQFF
>.|TRBV27|many|TRBJ2-7
TGTGCCAGCAGACCTGGGACCGCTCCATCCTACGAGCAGTACTTC
CASRPGTAPSYEQYF
>.|TRBV9|few|TRBJ2-1
TGTGCCAGCAGCGCGACCGGGGGTCCGGGTGAGCAGTTCTTC
CASSATGGPGEQFF
>.|TRBV6-5|many|TRBJ2-3
TGTGCCAGCAGTTACCCTAGACTAGGGGGAAGGGAAGATACGCAGTATTTT
CASSYPRLGGREDTQYF
>.|TRBV20-1|.|TRBJ1-3
TGCAGTGCTAGAGACGGCCACTCTGGAAACACCATATATTTT
CSARDGHSGNTIYF
>.|TRBV3-1|many|TRBJ1-1
TGTGCCAGCACCCAAAGGGGCAGGGGGAACACTGAAGCTTTCTTT
CASTQRGRGNTEAFF
>TRBD1|TRBV11-2|many|TRBJ2-1
TGTGCCAGCAGCTTAGTTTTTTTCAGGGGGCATGAGCAGTTCTTC
CASSLVFFRGHEQFF
>.|TRBV12-3/TRBV12-4|many|TRBJ2-7
TGTGCCAGCAGTTTGATTCCCACCTACGAGCAGTACTTC
CASSLIPTYEQYF
>.|TRBV25-1|.|TRBJ2-7
TGTGCCACCCAAAAGAACAAGGGGGAGTTGTCCGAGCAGTACTTC
CATQKNKGELSEQYF
>TRBD1|TRBV5-1|few|TRBJ1-4
TGCGCCAGCAGCCGACAGGGCTCTAATGAAAAACTGTTTTTT
CASSRQGSNEKLFF
>.|TRBV2|many|TRBJ1-1
TGTGCCAGCAGTCAAGGGGAGGGCACTGAAGCTTTCTTT
CASSQGEGTEAFF
>.|TRBV28|many|TRBJ2-7
TGTGCCAGCAGTTTAATAGAACGGACCTACGAGCAGTACTTC
CASSLIERTYEQYF
>TRBD1|TRBV28|.|TRBJ1-2
TGTGCCAGCAGCACCTCGGCAGGGGGCGGCTATGGCTACACCTTC
CASSTSAGGGYGYTF
>.|TRBV12-3/TRBV12-4|.|TRBJ1-2
TGTGCCAGCAGTCCCGGGACATTCCTATGGAGCTACACCTTC
CASSPGTFLWSYTF
>TRBD2|TRBV7-2|many|TRBJ2-7
TGTGCCAGCAGCTTTTCGGCGGGAGGAAGCGACGAGCAGTACTTC
CASSFSAGGSDEQYF
>TRBD2|TRBV2|.|TRBJ2-2
TGTGCCACGCGGGAGCGGCAGAACACCGGGGAGCTGTTTTTT
CATRERQNTGELFF
>.|TRBV30|many|TRBJ1-2
TGTGCCTGGAGTGTTTCGTGGGGCTACACCTTC
CAWSVSWGYTF
>.|TRBV29-1|.|TRBJ1-1
TGCAGCGTTGAGATTAGCACTGAAGCTTTCTTT
CSVEISTEAFF
>.|TRBV30|few|TRBJ2-3
TGTGCCTGGATGGTAGGGGGTCACCGCACAGATACGCAGTATTTT
CAWMVGGHRTDTQYF
>TRBD2|TRBV12-3/TRBV12-4|few|TRBJ2-7
TGTGCCAGCAGTTTGAGCGGGACGCCTCTCGAGCAGTACTTC
CASSLSGTPLEQYF
>TRBD2|TRBV7-2|many|TRBJ2-1
TGTGCCAGCAGCTTCGGGAGGGCCTCCTACAATGAGCAGTTCTTC
CASSFGRASYNEQFF
>.|TRBV28|many|TRBJ1-2
TGTGCCAGCAGTGACTACGCTTATGGCTACACCTTC
CASSDYAYGYTF
>.|TRBV10-2|many|TRBJ2-3
TGCGCCAGCAGTGATTCCCCGGAGACAGATACGCAGTATTTT
CASSDSPETDTQYF
>TRBD1|TRBV28|many|TRBJ2-2
TGTGCCAGCAGTTTTGGGGACAGGGTGAACACCGGGGAGCTGTTTTTT
CASSFGDRVNTGELFF
>TRBD2|TRBV11-2|.|TRBJ2-5
TGTGCCAGCAGCCGTACCCTACTGGCGGGAGTAGGTGAGACCCAGTACTTC
CASSRTLLAGVGETQYF
>TRBD2|TRBV5-1|.|TRBJ2-2
TGCGCCAGCAGCCCGGGACTAGCGGGAGTGGCGTACACCGGGGAGCTGTTTTTT
CASSPGLAGVAYTGELFF
>.|TRBV7-9|many|TRBJ2-2
TGTGCCAGCAGCCCAGATTACACCGGGGAGCTGTTTTTT
CASSPDYTGELFF
>TRBD2|TRBV20-1|many|TRBJ2-1
TGCAGTGCCCAGACTAGCGGGAGGGCTTCTGAGCAGTTCTTC
CSAQTSGRASEQFF
>TRBD2|TRBV11-3|.|TRBJ2-7
TGTGCCAGCAGCTTAGGGGGGGGGACTAGCGGGCACTACGAGCAGTACTTC
CASSLGGGTSGHYEQYF
>.|TRBV5-1|.|TRBJ2-1
TGCGCCAGCAGCTTGGACCCAGCCTGCAATGAGCAGTTCTTC
CASSLDPACNEQFF
>TRBD1|TRBV28|many|TRBJ2-7
TGTGCCAGCAGCAGAACGGACAGGGCCGAGCAGTACTTC
CASSRTDRAEQYF
>TRBD1|TRBV11-2|.|TRBJ2-5
TGTGCCAGCAGCCACTGGGACAGGGGGGATCAGACCCAGTACTTC
CASSHWDRGDQTQYF
>TRBD2|TRBV5-1|few|TRBJ2-5
TGCGCCAGCAGCTTACCTTCTCCAGCGGGAAGGGGAGAAACCCAGTACTTC
CASSLPSPAGRGETQYF
>TRBD2|TRBV5-1|many|TRBJ2-3
TGCGCCAGCAAATGGGGGGGAGTCGGCACAGATACGCAGTATTTT
CASKWGGVGTDTQYF
>TRBD1|TRBV27|many|TRBJ2-3
TGTGCCAGCAGTAGGACAGGGCCCACAGATACGCAGTATTTT
CASSRTGPTDTQYF
>TRBD1|TRBV7-8|many|TRBJ1-4
TGTGCCAGCAGCTTTGGGCCAGGGGGCTCGACTAATGAAAAACTGTTTTTT
CASSFGPGGSTNEKLFF
>.|TRBV9|.|TRBJ2-7
TGTGCCAGCAGTCTCACCTCACAGGACCGGGAGCAGTACTTC
CASSLTSQDREQYF
>.|TRBV30|many|TRBJ2-1
TGTGCCTGGAGTTGGGGTATCGATGAGCAGTTCTTC
CAWSWGIDEQFF
>.|TRBV12-3/TRBV12-4|many|TRBJ2-7
TGTGCCAGCACCCTGGGGCAGCACTCCTACGAGCAGTACTTC
CASTLGQHSYEQYF
>TRBD2|TRBV12-3/TRBV12-4|many|TRBJ2-1
TGTGCCAGCAGTTTACTGCCCAGCGGGAGCGGGAATGAGCAGTTCTTC
CASSLLPSGSGNEQFF
>.|TRBV6-5|many|TRBJ1-1
TGTGCCAGCAGTTACAGTAGAATGAACACTGAAGCTTTCTTT
CASSYSRMNTEAFF
>TRBD2|TRBV6-1|.|TRBJ2-1
TGTGCCAGCAGTGCAGTAGGCGGGGGCTACAATGAGCAGTTCTTC
CASSAVGGGYNEQFF
>.|TRBV3-1|.|TRBJ2-2
TGTGCCAGCAGCCAAAATCCTGGGACCGGGGAGCTGTTTTTT
CASSQNPGTGELFF
>TRBD1|TRBV6-1|.|TRBJ2-1
TGTGCCAGCAGTGAGGGACAGTACAATGAGCAGTTCTTC
CASSEGQYNEQFF
>TRBD2|TRBV12-5|few|TRBJ2-2
TGTGCTAGTGGTTCCAAGACTAGCGGGAGGGCCTTGAACACCGGGGAGCTGTTTTTT
CASGSKTSGRALNTGELFF
>.|TRBV6-1|many|TRBJ2-7
TGTGCCAGCAGTGTAGGTGCCGTTTCCTACGAGCAGTACTTC
CASSVGAVSYEQYF
>.|TRBV20-1|few|TRBJ1-4
TGCAGTGCCTCCGGGAACATTGGCGAAAAACTGTTTTTT
CSASGNIGEKLFF
>.|TRBV7-9|many|TRBJ2-3
TGTGCCAGCAGCTTGGGTTCCCTTCGGACGAATCGACCAGAGACAGATACGCAGTATTTT
CASSLGSLRTNRPETDTQYF